The clone carrying this T cell receptor (beta chain) was seen many times. Its antigen is undetermined. Hyperthyroidism patients were newly diagnosed, had disease duration under 2 months, and were aged 18 to 65 years. Uncontrolled infection, other autoimmune disease, pregnancy or lactation led to exclusion. Researchers amplified the TCR beta CDR3 regions from RNA transcripts. Carried out on the TCR CDR3, a first-round RT-PCR used the HTBI primer set. One entry per CDR3 protein results from TCRdb running MiXCR on the multiplex PCR reads. The sample consists of about 420,000 distinct CDR3 sequences, less than 20% of them appearing once. The sample is drawn from a study of T cells in Graves' hyperthyroidism and ophthalmopathy. On the study more broadly: At the time of initial diagnosis and before any treatment, peripheral blood was collected. Whole-study results and caveats: In simple terms, a model built on 13 V-J features told ophthalmopathy apart from stable hyperthyroidism.

The CDR3 sequence is 15 residues long. The germline CDR1 and CDR2 sequences are LNHDA and SQIVND (reference sequence). V was pared by 5 bases and J by 5 bases, with 16 bases between. The V and J genes are TRBV19 and TRBJ2-1; D call uncertain. The TCR sequence derives from a woman between 18 and 29 years old with Graves' hyperthyroidism. The material sequenced was blood. CDR3 region: CASSGARSGNNEQFF. For the CDR3, the DNA is TGTGCCAGTAGTGGAGCGCGCTCCGGAAACAATGAGCAGTTCTTC. Combining the CDR3 with reference TRBV19 and TRBJ2-1 gives the whole variable domain DGGITQSPKYLFRKEGQNVTLSCEQNLNHDAMYWYRQDPGQGLRLIYYSQIVNDFQKGDIAEGYSVSREKKESFPLTVTSAQKNPTAFYLCASSGARSGNNEQFFGPGTRLTVL.